A single sample gave rise to the 30 T cell receptor beta chains below, sequenced in a study of beta chain features in type 1 diabetes. Reverse transcribing all isolated RNA meant expressed TCRB transcripts were sequenced. Produced via immunoSEQ multiplex PCR; TCRdb's table is partial and in-frame only. The sample records 900,000 or so clones, 17% being singletons. Sequenced: naive CD4+ T cells from blood. Receptor source: a woman under 30 in good health.

V gene TRBV5-1 combines with J gene TRBJ2-5; D gene unclear. Deletions cut 0 bases from V and 4 bases from J, with 10 bases between. Germline V gene lookup returns CDR1 SGHRS and CDR2 YFSETQ. This CDR3 contains 14 residues. The CDR3 region is CASSLASSVETQYF. Written as DNA, the CDR3 is TGCGCCAGCAGCTTGGCCTCCAGCGTAGAGACCCAGTACTTC.

This clone was seen only a few times. The CDR3 here is CASSLEGQGYNEQFF. The DNA of the CDR3 is TGCGCCAGCAGCTTGGAGGGACAGGGGTACAATGAGCAGTTCTTC. The chain is built from TRBV5-1 and TRBJ2-1, with 10 bases matching TRBD1. The germline V gene has CDR1 SGHRS and CDR2 YFSETQ. The junction had 1 base not matched to a gene; V was cut back by 0 bases and J by 4 bases. The CDR3 sequence is 15 residues long. Full variable domain (missing parts from reference TRBV5-1 and TRBJ2-1): KAGVTQTPRYLIKTRGQQVTLSCSPISGHRSVSWYQQTPGQGLQFLFEYFSETQRNKGNFPGRFSGRQFSNSRSEMNVSTLELGDSALYLCASSLEGQGYNEQFFGPGTRLTVL.

The sample holds a few counts of this clone. This rearrangement joins TRBV7-2 to TRBJ2-1, with D perhaps matching TRBD1 or TRBD2 (5 bases each). Germline V lookup: CDR1 SGHTA, CDR2 FQGNSA. Between the trimmed V and J ends, which lost 0 bases and 4 bases, there was a span of 13 bases. The length of the CDR3 is 16 residues. The CDR3 loop reads CASSLAGTGPYNEQFF. CDR3 DNA sequence: TGTGCCAGCAGCTTAGCGGGGACCGGACCGTACAATGAGCAGTTCTTC.

This rearrangement joins TRBV27 to TRBJ1-2, with 9 bases aligning to TRBD1. V lost 3 bases to trimming and J lost 4 bases; unmatched junction nucleotides: 9. CDR3 length equals 16 residues. Germline V gives CDR1 MNHEY, CDR2 SMNVEV (reference sequence). CDR3 loop: CASSFQGQGRGYGYTF. The CDR3 coding sequence is TGTGCCAGCAGTTTCCAGGGACAGGGCAGGGGCTATGGCTACACCTTC.

In its sample, this clone was seen a few times. The chain employs TRBV15 and TRBJ2-1; D not resolved. The CDR3 is made up of 15 amino acids. Germline lookup yields CDR1 LNHNV and CDR2 YYDKDF (reference sequence). Trimming pared 0 bases from V and 6 bases from J, leaving 12 bases between. CDR3 residues: CATSRDVSLINEQFF. The CDR3 nucleotides are TGTGCCACCAGCAGAGATGTTAGCTTAATCAATGAGCAGTTCTTC.

This clone has only a few counts. The chain carries TRBV10-3 and TRBJ2-3, with 7 nucleotides matching TRBD1. After removal of 10 bases from V and 2 bases from J, the junction contained 12 bases not matched to a gene. Germline loops: CDR1 ENHRY, CDR2 SYGVKD. The CDR3 has 15 amino acids. The CDR3 loop reads CATTKDRSDTDTQYF. CDR3 nucleotide sequence: TGTGCCACAACCAAGGACAGGAGCGACACAGATACGCAGTATTTT.

The chain is built from TRBV12-5 and TRBJ2-1; the match to TRBD1 covers 10 bases. Losses at the gene ends were 2 bases for V and 6 bases for J; bases not matched to a gene: 7. Germline V CDR1 and CDR2: LGHNT, FRNRAP. This CDR3 spans 16 amino acids. Written as DNA, the CDR3 is TGTGCTAGTGGTTTGAGCTGGACAGGGGGAAGCAATGAGCAGTTCTTC. This codes for CASGLSWTGGSNEQFF.

This clone has only a few counts. The chain uses TRBV7-2 and TRBJ2-5; D remains ambiguous. The DNA matches TRBJ2-7 better at its end, which makes the J call doubtful. From germline, CDR1 is SGHTA and CDR2 FQGNSA. This CDR3 has 12 residues. The DNA of the CDR3 is TGTGCACGGGCAGCGAGCTCCTACGAGCAGTACTTC. This encodes CARAASSYEQYF.

This clone was counted only a few times. The chain uses TRBV5-6 and TRBJ1-1; D may be TRBD1 (6 bases). The V end was cut by 0 bases, the J end by 6 bases, with 15 bases between. Germline V gene lookup returns CDR1 SGHDT and CDR2 YYEEEE. The CDR3 is 15 amino acids. The CDR3 loop is CASSLERGRTSEAFF. The CDR3 nucleotides are TGTGCCAGCAGCTTGGAAAGGGGGAGAACGTCTGAAGCTTTCTTT.

This clone has a handful of counts. The chain links TRBV6-6 to TRBJ2-1; D gene ambiguous. The germline gives CDR1 MNHNY, CDR2 SVGAGI (reference sequence). This CDR3 has 11 amino acids. V lost 2 bases and J 8 bases, leaving 4 bases between the germline ends. The CDR3 nucleotides are TGTGCCAGCAGTTACCACCATGAGCAGTTCTTC. Translation gives CASSYHHEQFF.

The chain carries TRBV29-1 and TRBJ2-1; the D is unclear. The CDR3 sequence is 15 residues long. Looked up from germline, CDR1 is SQVTM and CDR2 is ANQGSEA. V was cut by 4 bases and J by 1 base, with 14 bases left in between. CDR3 bases: TGCAGCGTTGTAATGCGGATAACATCCTACAATGAGCAGTTCTTC. It codes for CSVVMRITSYNEQFF.

As DNA, the CDR3 is TGTGCCACCAGCAGAGATTGGCAGGGGGTTGGCAATCAGCCCCAGCATTTT. It is translated as CATSRDWQGVGNQPQHF. The J gene is TRBJ1-5, the V gene TRBV15; the match to TRBD1 covers 7 bases. CDR1 is LNHNV and CDR2 is YYDKDF in the germline V gene (reference sequence). V lost 0 bases to trimming and J lost 2 bases; unmatched junction nucleotides: 7. This CDR3 has 17 amino acids.

V gene TRBV2 combines with J gene TRBJ2-7; no definite D call. CDR3 length equals 12 residues. Trimming left V 7 bases short and J 2 bases short, with 9 bases between. Germline V lookup: CDR1 SNHLY, CDR2 FYNNEI. The CDR3 sequence is CASNSYPYEQYF. CDR3 DNA: TGTGCCAGCAATTCGTATCCCTACGAGCAGTACTTC.

This clone has just a few counts. The chain uses TRBV4-2 and TRBJ2-2; 10 bases line up with TRBD2. J lost 8 bases, V lost 3 bases, and 6 bases had no gene match. The length of the CDR3 is 15 residues. The germline V gene has CDR1 LGHNA and CDR2 YNFKEQ. The CDR3 region is CASSHSGGNPGELFF. CDR3 DNA sequence: TGTGCCAGCAGCCATAGCGGGGGGAATCCTGGGGAGCTGTTTTTT.

The table lists this clone with a few counts. The chain is built from TRBV4-2 and TRBJ2-1; D possibly corresponds to TRBD2 (5 bases). The CDR3 has 15 residues. Deletions cut 0 bases from V and 6 bases from J, with 12 bases between. In germline, CDR1 is LGHNA, CDR2 YNFKEQ. CDR3 sequence (DNA): TGTGCCAGCAGCCAAGACCTGGTAGGGAGCAATGAGCAGTTCTTC. Its protein product is CASSQDLVGSNEQFF.

DNA of the CDR3: TGTGCCAGCAGCTTATTGGCTGAGCAGTTCTTC. This translates into CASSLLAEQFF. The J gene is TRBJ2-1, the V gene TRBV13; no clear D gene. V lost 2 bases to trimming and J lost 9 bases, with 5 bases between them. CDR3 length: 11 amino acids. In germline, CDR1 is PRHDT, CDR2 FYEKMQ (reference sequence).

The chain uses TRBV25-1 and TRBJ2-3; D is possibly TRBD2 (5 bases). Germline lookup yields CDR1 MGHDK and CDR2 SYGVNS. V was trimmed by 3 bases and J by 2 bases, leaving 12 bases between them. The CDR3 length is 15 residues. The CDR3 DNA reads as TGTGCCAGCAGTGAGTTTTCCGGGAACACAGATACGCAGTATTTT. Its translation is CASSEFSGNTDTQYF.

This clone was recorded a few times. This may come from a read error, since a much larger clone is one base off. Other DNA sequences in the same sample also yield this CDR3. The rearrangement uses TRBV7-9 and TRBJ2-3, with D uncertain. Germline CDR1 is SEHNR and CDR2 is FQNEAQ (reference sequence). The CDR3 sequence is 12 residues long. The ends were cut back, 2 bases at V and 3 bases at J, with 3 bases in the middle. CDR3 in DNA: TGTGCCAGCAGCTTAAGGACAGATACGCAGTATTTT. Its translation: CASSLRTDTQYF.

The CDR3 sequence: CASSSVGGFEQFF. In DNA form, the CDR3 reads TGTGCCAGCAGCTCGGTAGGGGGTTTTGAGCAGTTCTTC. V usage is TRBV7-9 and J usage is TRBJ2-1; the D gene is possibly TRBD1 (6 bases). V was pared by 4 bases and J by 9 bases, with 13 bases between. CDR1 and CDR2 (germline): SEHNR, FQNEAQ (reference sequence). The CDR3 spans 13 residues.

The chain employs TRBV5-6 and TRBJ1-1; unclear D gene. The CDR3 consists of 14 residues. The germline V gene has CDR1 SGHDT and CDR2 YYEEEE. V dropped 0 bases and J dropped 1 base, with 7 bases sitting between them. The CDR3 region has the DNA TGTGCCAGCAGCTTGGGACGGAAGAACACTGAAGCTTTCTTT. Translating it yields CASSLGRKNTEAFF.

This clone showed up just a few times. The rearrangement joins TRBV7-9 to TRBJ2-5, with TRBD2 matching 13 bases. Germline CDR1 SEHNR, CDR2 FQNEAQ (reference sequence). The length of the CDR3 is 14 residues. V lost 6 bases and J lost 4; bases outside the gene matches: 2. The CDR3: CASRRTSGGETQYF. CDR3 bases: TGTGCCAGCAGACGGACTAGCGGGGGAGAGACCCAGTACTTC. The full variable domain, in which reference TRBV7-9 and TRBJ2-5 provide the parts outside the CDR3, is DTGVSQNPRHKITKRGQNVTFRCDPISEHNRLYWYRQTLGQGPEFLTYFQNEAQLEKSRLLSDRFSAERPKGSFSTLEIQRTEQGDSAMYLCASRRTSGGETQYFGPGTRLLVL.

This clone came up a few times. This chain links TRBV2 with TRBJ2-1; possibly TRBD2 for D (6 bases). Germline-derived CDR1 and CDR2 are SNHLY and FYNNEI. This CDR3 has 16 amino acids. The V and J ends lost 2 bases and 6 bases respectively, with 17 bases between them. This CDR3 reads CASSEQGRAAGNEQFF. In DNA form, the CDR3 reads TGTGCCAGCAGTGAACAGGGAAGGGCAGCGGGCAATGAGCAGTTCTTC.

This chain connects TRBV5-1 to TRBJ2-5; TRBD1 is a possible D gene (7 bases). V lost 0 bases to trimming and J lost 5 bases, with 17 bases between them. The CDR3 has 16 amino acids. Per germline, CDR1 SGHRS and CDR2 YFSETQ. The CDR3 DNA reads TGCGCCAGCAGCTTGGGCCAGGGGGGACGAGGGGAGACCCAGTACTTC. This gives the protein CASSLGQGGRGETQYF.

The rearrangement links TRBV7-3 to TRBJ2-1, with TRBD2 matching over 8 bases. Trimming removed 1 base from V and 6 bases from J; junction bases left unmatched: 8. CDR1 SGHTA and CDR2 FQGTGA come from the germline V gene. This CDR3 is 16 amino acids long. CDR3 sequence: CASSLISTGTSNEQFF. The CDR3 DNA follows: TGTGCCAGCAGCTTAATCTCCACCGGGACTAGCAATGAGCAGTTCTTC.

This clone occurred a few times. The rearrangement links TRBV7-2 to TRBJ2-3; 13 positions agree with TRBD2. The CDR3 runs to 19 residues. Germline values: CDR1 SGHTA, CDR2 FQGNSA. J lost 5 bases, V lost 5 bases, and 16 bases had no gene match. The CDR3 nucleotides are TGTGCCAGCAGCCCCAGACTAGCGGGAGGTTATACGAGCGGAGATACGCAGTATTTT. As protein: CASSPRLAGGYTSGDTQYF.

This clone was counted between two and nine times. The gene calls are TRBV18 and TRBJ2-5; TRBD1 aligns across 10 bases. The CDR3 covers 17 residues. V lost 2 bases to trimming and J lost 7 bases; unmatched junction nucleotides: 13. CDR1 and CDR2 from the germline V gene are KGHSH and LQKENI. The CDR3 here is CASSPGTGAFLPGTQYF. In DNA form, the CDR3 reads TGTGCCAGCTCACCAGGGACAGGGGCATTCCTTCCGGGGACCCAGTACTTC.

Comment on this clone: Other DNA sequences in the sample encode the same CDR3. The V call is TRBV7-2, the J call TRBJ1-2; D is unclear. The V end lost 5 bases, the J end lost 5 bases, and 12 bases lay between the germline ends. The CDR3 is 13 amino acids. Germline-derived CDR1 and CDR2 are SGHTA and FQGNSA. The CDR3 here is CASSPDLTYGYTF. The CDR3, as DNA: TGTGCCAGCAGCCCCGACCTCACTTATGGCTACACCTTC.

The chain recombines TRBV7-9 with TRBJ2-1; D is perhaps TRBD1 (6 bases). Germline V gene data show CDR1 as SEHNR and CDR2 as FQNEAQ (reference sequence). Trimming left V 6 bases short and J 0 bases short, with 12 bases between. The CDR3 length is 15 residues. CDR3 DNA: TGTGCCAGCAGACCAACAGGGAGCTCCTACAATGAGCAGTTCTTC. Amino acid sequence: CASRPTGSSYNEQFF.

This clone was counted a few times. The chain recombines TRBV19 with TRBJ2-7; TRBD1 agrees at 7 bases. Germline lookup yields CDR1 LNHDA and CDR2 SQIVND (reference sequence). The CDR3 runs 15 residues. The ends lost 7 bases at V and 5 bases at J; junction bases unmatched: 14. The CDR3 protein is CASKSGETGTHEQYF. The CDR3 nucleotides read TGTGCCAGTAAATCGGGCGAGACAGGGACCCACGAGCAGTACTTC.

The rearrangement uses TRBV7-2 and TRBJ1-1; D remains unclear. CDR3 length equals 13 residues. V lost 1 base and J 0 bases, leaving 3 bases between the germline ends. The germline V gene has CDR1 SGHTA and CDR2 FQGNSA. CDR3 residues: CASSLVMNTEAFF. The CDR3, as DNA: TGTGCCAGCAGCTTAGTAATGAACACTGAAGCTTTCTTT.